These T cell receptor beta chains were read from a single sample in a study of cytomegalovirus exposure and HLA in healthy donors. Only in-frame clones appear in the TCRdb table, and some are missing; sequencing was by immunoSEQ multiplex PCR. Of 90,000 to 150,000 clones in the sample, roughly 77% were seen once. The sequencing sample was made of PBMCs. These receptors all stem from a middle-aged man in good health and CMV-seropositive. CDR3s include the opening cysteine and the closing phenylalanine or tryptophan. Fields, in order: CDR3 protein, CDR3 DNA, J gene, V gene, clone size, D gene. A D gene is named only where the DNA matches it firmly. Size values are once, few and many counts, or a class for expanded clones, and some rows have none.

CDR3 protein: CASRRATNTEAFF
CDR3 DNA: TGTGCCAGCAGGAGGGCCACTAACACTGAAGCTTTCTTT
J gene: TRBJ1-1
V gene: TRBV7-9
clone size: NA
D gene: NA

CDR3 protein: CASSLADRLYNEQFF
CDR3 DNA: TGTGCCAGCAGTTTAGCCGACAGACTCTACAATGAGCAGTTCTTC
J gene: TRBJ2-1
V gene: TRBV28
clone size: NA
D gene: NA

CDR3 protein: CASSSAGRGTSGTEAFF
CDR3 DNA: TGTGCCAGCAGTTCAGCCGGGAGGGGGACCTCGGGGACTGAAGCTTTCTTT
J gene: TRBJ1-1
V gene: TRBV28
clone size: NA
D gene: NA

CDR3 protein: CASSEVRWASGYEQYF
CDR3 DNA: TGTGCCAGCAGTGAAGTCCGGTGGGCTTCAGGCTACGAGCAGTACTTC
J gene: TRBJ2-7
V gene: TRBV2
clone size: few
D gene: NA

CDR3 protein: CASSLGQVQETQYF
CDR3 DNA: TGCGCCAGCAGTTTGGGACAGGTTCAAGAGACCCAGTACTTC
J gene: TRBJ2-5
V gene: TRBV5-1
clone size: NA
D gene: TRBD1

CDR3 protein: CASSREGAMDTGELFF
CDR3 DNA: TGTGCCAGCAGCCGCGAGGGGGCTATGGACACCGGGGAGCTGTTTTTT
J gene: TRBJ2-2
V gene: TRBV7-2
clone size: NA
D gene: TRBD1

CDR3 protein: CASTRSGGTGANQPQHF
CDR3 DNA: TGTGCCAGCACTAGAAGCGGGGGGACAGGGGCCAATCAGCCCCAGCATTTT
J gene: TRBJ1-5
V gene: TRBV2
clone size: NA
D gene: TRBD1

CDR3 protein: CAWDRANGYTF
CDR3 DNA: TGTGCCTGGGACAGGGCAAATGGCTACACCTTC
J gene: TRBJ1-2
V gene: TRBV30
clone size: NA
D gene: TRBD1

CDR3 protein: CASSYSSGFYEQYF
CDR3 DNA: TGTGCCAGCAGTTACTCTTCGGGATTTTACGAGCAGTACTTC
J gene: TRBJ2-7
V gene: TRBV6-6
clone size: NA
D gene: NA

CDR3 protein: CASSLWAGLNTEAFF
CDR3 DNA: TGTGCCAGCAGTTTATGGGCGGGTTTAAACACTGAAGCTTTCTTT
J gene: TRBJ1-1
V gene: TRBV27
clone size: NA
D gene: NA

CDR3 protein: CASKGQGKYEQYF
CDR3 DNA: TGTGCCAGCAAAGGACAGGGAAAGTACGAGCAGTACTTC
J gene: TRBJ2-7
V gene: TRBV4-2
clone size: few
D gene: TRBD1

CDR3 protein: CASSLTGTEITYEQYF
CDR3 DNA: TGCGCCAGCAGCCTGACCGGGACAGAAATTACCTACGAGCAGTACTTC
J gene: TRBJ2-7
V gene: TRBV5-1
clone size: NA
D gene: TRBD1

CDR3 protein: CASSPKSGTGELFF
CDR3 DNA: TGCGCCAGCAGCCCGAAGTCGGGGACCGGGGAGCTGTTTTTT
J gene: TRBJ2-2
V gene: TRBV5-1
clone size: NA
D gene: NA

CDR3 protein: CSCHGTPDPAFF
CDR3 DNA: TGCAGCTGTCACGGGACACCCGACCCAGCTTTCTTT
J gene: TRBJ1-1
V gene: TRBV29-1
clone size: NA
D gene: NA

CDR3 protein: CASSGTGGDGYTF
CDR3 DNA: TGTGCCAGCAGTGGGACAGGGGGTGATGGCTACACCTTC
J gene: TRBJ1-2
V gene: TRBV27
clone size: few
D gene: TRBD1

CDR3 protein: CASTSRSGDYGYTF
CDR3 DNA: TGTGCCAGCACTTCCCGGTCCGGGGATTACGGCTACACCTTC
J gene: TRBJ1-2
V gene: TRBV7-2
clone size: NA
D gene: NA

CDR3 protein: CASSLVERTDTQYF
CDR3 DNA: TGCGCCAGCAGCTTGGTCGAGCGCACAGATACGCAGTATTTT
J gene: TRBJ2-3
V gene: TRBV5-1
clone size: NA
D gene: NA

CDR3 protein: CASSLGQGGYEQYF
CDR3 DNA: TGCGCCAGCAGCTTGGGACAGGGTGGCTACGAGCAGTACTTC
J gene: TRBJ2-7
V gene: TRBV5-1
clone size: NA
D gene: TRBD1

CDR3 protein: CAWAVRGNTEAFF
CDR3 DNA: TGTGCCTGGGCGGTCAGGGGGAACACTGAAGCTTTCTTT
J gene: TRBJ1-1
V gene: TRBV30
clone size: NA
D gene: NA

CDR3 protein: CASSPLGTGIDEQFF
CDR3 DNA: TGTGCCAGCAGTCCCCTCGGGACAGGGATCGATGAGCAGTTCTTC
J gene: TRBJ2-1
V gene: TRBV28
clone size: once
D gene: TRBD1

CDR3 protein: CASTYRAFEPQHF
CDR3 DNA: TGTGCCAGCACTTACAGGGCATTCGAGCCCCAGCATTTT
J gene: TRBJ1-5
V gene: TRBV2
clone size: NA
D gene: NA

CDR3 protein: CASSSSGRKFGYNEQFF
CDR3 DNA: TGTGCCAGCAGTTCTAGCGGGAGGAAATTTGGCTACAATGAGCAGTTCTTC
J gene: TRBJ2-1
V gene: TRBV7-2
clone size: NA
D gene: TRBD2

CDR3 protein: CASGLAGHNEQFF
CDR3 DNA: TGTGCCAGCGGACTAGCGGGACACAATGAGCAGTTCTTC
J gene: TRBJ2-1
V gene: TRBV6-5
clone size: NA
D gene: TRBD2

CDR3 protein: CASSSNRGSYNSRLHF
CDR3 DNA: TGTGCCAGCAGCTCCAACAGGGGCTCCTATAATTCACGCCTCCACTTT
J gene: TRBJ1-6
V gene: TRBV5-8
clone size: NA
D gene: TRBD1

CDR3 protein: CASSTQGASYNEQFF
CDR3 DNA: TGTGCCAGCAGCACGCAGGGGGCGTCCTACAATGAGCAGTTCTTC
J gene: TRBJ2-1
V gene: TRBV4-2
clone size: NA
D gene: TRBD1

CDR3 protein: CASSQDRADTQYF
CDR3 DNA: TGTGCCAGCAGCCAGGACAGGGCAGATACGCAGTATTTT
J gene: TRBJ2-3
V gene: TRBV7-6
clone size: NA
D gene: TRBD1

CDR3 protein: CASSDSSKGTEAFF
CDR3 DNA: TGTGCCAGCAGTGACTCGTCTAAGGGGACTGAAGCTTTCTTT
J gene: TRBJ1-1
V gene: TRBV6-4
clone size: NA
D gene: NA

CDR3 protein: CASSPPGRGGGEQYF
CDR3 DNA: TGTGCCAGCAGCCCGCCCGGCAGGGGCGGTGGGGAGCAGTACTTC
J gene: TRBJ2-7
V gene: TRBV7-9
clone size: NA
D gene: NA